Given below is one T cell receptor (beta chain) in context. The antigen remains unidentified. Amplification of TCR beta CDR3 regions used RNA as the template. When the TCR CDR3 underwent first-round RT-PCR, the HTBI primer set was used. MiXCR was run by TCRdb on the multiplex PCR reads, yielding one entry per CDR3 protein. There are about 640,000 distinct CDR3 sequences in the sample; under 25% occur only once, and around a third lies in the top ten. This specimen comes from a study of T cells in Graves' hyperthyroidism and ophthalmopathy. General study findings and limits: The majority of expanded thyroid clonotypes above 0.001 also appeared in blood. Ophthalmopathy, which appeared later, was predicted by the model a median around 6 months before onset.

The V end lost 0 bases, the J end lost 3 bases, and 18 bases lay between the germline ends. The length of the CDR3 is 16 residues. Germline V lookup: CDR1 DFQATT, CDR2 SNEGSKA (reference sequence). In making diagnoses, clinical symptoms, serum thyroxine and TRAb, thyroid ultrasound and orbital computed tomography were all used. Sequencing was performed on blood. The source of this sequence is a man between 25 and 39 years old with Graves' ophthalmopathy. This rearrangement joins TRBV20-1 to TRBJ2-7; D possibly corresponds to TRBD2 (6 bases). This CDR3 reads CSARDETGEGGYEQYF. The CDR3 nucleotides are TGCAGTGCTAGAGATGAGACGGGAGAGGGAGGCTACGAGCAGTACTTC.